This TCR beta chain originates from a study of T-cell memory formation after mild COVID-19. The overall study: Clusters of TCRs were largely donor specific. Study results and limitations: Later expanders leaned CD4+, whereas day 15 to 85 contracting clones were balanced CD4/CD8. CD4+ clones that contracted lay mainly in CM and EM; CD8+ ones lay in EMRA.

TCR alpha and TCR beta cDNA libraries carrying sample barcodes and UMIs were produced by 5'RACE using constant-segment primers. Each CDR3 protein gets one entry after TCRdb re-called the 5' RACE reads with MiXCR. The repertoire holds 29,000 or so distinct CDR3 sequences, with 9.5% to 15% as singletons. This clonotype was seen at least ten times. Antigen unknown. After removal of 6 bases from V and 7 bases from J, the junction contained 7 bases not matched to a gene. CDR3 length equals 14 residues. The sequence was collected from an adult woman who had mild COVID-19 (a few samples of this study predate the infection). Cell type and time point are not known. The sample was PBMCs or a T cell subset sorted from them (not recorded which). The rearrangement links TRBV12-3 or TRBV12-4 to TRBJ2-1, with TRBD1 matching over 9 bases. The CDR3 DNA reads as TGTGCCAGCAGCAAGGACAGGGGAGGGAATGAGCAGTTCTTC. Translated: CASSKDRGGNEQFF.